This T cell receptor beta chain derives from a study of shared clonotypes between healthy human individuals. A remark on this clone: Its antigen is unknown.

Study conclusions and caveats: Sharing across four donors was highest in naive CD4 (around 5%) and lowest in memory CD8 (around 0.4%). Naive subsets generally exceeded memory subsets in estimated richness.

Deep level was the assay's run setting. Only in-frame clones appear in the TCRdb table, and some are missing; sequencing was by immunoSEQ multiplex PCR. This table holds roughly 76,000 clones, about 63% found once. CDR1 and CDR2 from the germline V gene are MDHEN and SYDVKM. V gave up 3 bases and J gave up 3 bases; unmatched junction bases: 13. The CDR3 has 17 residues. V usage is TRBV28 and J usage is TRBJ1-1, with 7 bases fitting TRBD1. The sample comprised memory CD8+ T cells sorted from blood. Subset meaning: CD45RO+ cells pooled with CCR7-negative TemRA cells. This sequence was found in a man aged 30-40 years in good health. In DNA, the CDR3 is TGTGCCAGCAGTTTTGGGCCCGGGACAGATTATTACACTGAAGCTTTCTTT. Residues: CASSFGPGTDYYTEAFF. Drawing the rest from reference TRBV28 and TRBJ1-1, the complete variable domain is DVKVTQSSRYLVKRTGEKVFLECVQDMDHENMFWYRQDPGLGLRLIYFSYDVKMKEKGDIPEGYSVSREKKERFSLILESASTNQTSMYLCASSFGPGTDYYTEAFFGQGTRLTVV.